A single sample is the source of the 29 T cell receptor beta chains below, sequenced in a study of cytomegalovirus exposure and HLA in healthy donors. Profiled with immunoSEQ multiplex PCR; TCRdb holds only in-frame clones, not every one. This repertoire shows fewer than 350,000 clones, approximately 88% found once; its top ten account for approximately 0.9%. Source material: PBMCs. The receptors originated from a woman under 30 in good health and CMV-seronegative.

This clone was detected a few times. The CDR3 loop is CAWSVDRTQPQHF. DNA for the CDR3: TGTGCCTGGAGTGTGGACAGGACACAGCCCCAGCATTTT. The chain is built from TRBV30 and TRBJ1-5, with 7 nucleotides matching TRBD1. The ends lost 0 bases at V and 7 bases at J; junction bases unmatched: 3. Germline lookup yields CDR1 GTSNPN and CDR2 SVGIG (reference sequence). This CDR3 contains 13 residues.

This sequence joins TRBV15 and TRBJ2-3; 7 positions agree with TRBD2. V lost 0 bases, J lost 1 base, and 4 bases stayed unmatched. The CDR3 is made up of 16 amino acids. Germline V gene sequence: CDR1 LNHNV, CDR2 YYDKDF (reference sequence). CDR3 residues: CATSRESGKGTDTQYF. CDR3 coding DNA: TGTGCCACCAGCAGAGAGAGCGGGAAGGGCACAGATACGCAGTATTTT.

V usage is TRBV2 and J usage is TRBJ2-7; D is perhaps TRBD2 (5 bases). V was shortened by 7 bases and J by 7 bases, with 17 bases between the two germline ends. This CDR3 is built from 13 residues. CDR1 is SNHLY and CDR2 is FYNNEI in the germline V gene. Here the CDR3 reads CASNRAVPGEQYF. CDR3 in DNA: TGTGCCAGCAATAGGGCGGTTCCGGGGGAGCAGTACTTC.

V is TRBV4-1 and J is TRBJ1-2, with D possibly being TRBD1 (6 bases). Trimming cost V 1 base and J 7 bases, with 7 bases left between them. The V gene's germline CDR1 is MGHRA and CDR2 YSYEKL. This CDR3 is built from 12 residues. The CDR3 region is CASSQVRGGYTF. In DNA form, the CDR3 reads TGCGCCAGCAGCCAAGTCAGGGGTGGCTACACCTTC.

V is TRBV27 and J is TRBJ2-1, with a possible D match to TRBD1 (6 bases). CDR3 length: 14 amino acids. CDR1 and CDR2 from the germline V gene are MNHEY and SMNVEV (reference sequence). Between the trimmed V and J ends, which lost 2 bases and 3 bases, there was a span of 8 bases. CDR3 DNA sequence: TGTGCCAGCAGTTTAGCCAGGGGCTACAATGAGCAGTTCTTC. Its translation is CASSLARGYNEQFF.

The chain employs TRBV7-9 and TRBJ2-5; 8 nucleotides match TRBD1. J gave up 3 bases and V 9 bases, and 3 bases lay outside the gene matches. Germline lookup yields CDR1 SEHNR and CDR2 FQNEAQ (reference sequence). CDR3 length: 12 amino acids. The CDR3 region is CASKQGEETQYF. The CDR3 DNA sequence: TGTGCCAGTAAACAGGGGGAAGAGACCCAGTACTTC.

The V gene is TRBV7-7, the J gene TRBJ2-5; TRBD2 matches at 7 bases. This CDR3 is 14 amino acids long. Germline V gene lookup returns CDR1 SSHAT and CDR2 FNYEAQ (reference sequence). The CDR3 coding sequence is TGTGCTATTTTAGCGGGTGGAGACCAAGAGACCCAGTACTTC. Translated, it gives CAILAGGDQETQYF.

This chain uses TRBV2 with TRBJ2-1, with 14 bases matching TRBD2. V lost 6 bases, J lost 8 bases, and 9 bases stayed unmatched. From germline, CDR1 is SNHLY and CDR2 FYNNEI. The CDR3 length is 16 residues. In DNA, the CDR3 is TGTGCCAGCAGGCTACCGGGACTAGCGGGAGTGGATGAGCAGTTCTTC. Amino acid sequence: CASRLPGLAGVDEQFF. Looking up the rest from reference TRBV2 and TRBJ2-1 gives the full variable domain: EPEVTQTPSHQVTQMGQEVILRCVPISNHLYFYWYRQILGQKVEFLVSFYNNEISEKSEIFDDQFSVERPDGSNFTLKIRSTKLEDSAMYFCASRLPGLAGVDEQFFGPGTRLTVL.

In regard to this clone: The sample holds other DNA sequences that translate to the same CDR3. The CDR3 DNA is TGTGCCAGCAGTTTCCGTGGCCTGAACACTGAAGCTTTCTTT. Translated: CASSFRGLNTEAFF. The chain carries TRBV28 and TRBJ1-1; D is unclear. This CDR3 is 14 amino acids long. CDR1 and CDR2 (germline): MDHEN, SYDVKM. Trimming pared 3 bases from V and 0 bases from J, leaving 8 bases between.

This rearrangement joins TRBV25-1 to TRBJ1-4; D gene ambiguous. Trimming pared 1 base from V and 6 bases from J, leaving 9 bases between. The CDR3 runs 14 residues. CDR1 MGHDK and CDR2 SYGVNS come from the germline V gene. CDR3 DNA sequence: TGTGCCAGCAGTGAATGGCAGAGCGATGAAAAACTGTTTTTT. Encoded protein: CASSEWQSDEKLFF.

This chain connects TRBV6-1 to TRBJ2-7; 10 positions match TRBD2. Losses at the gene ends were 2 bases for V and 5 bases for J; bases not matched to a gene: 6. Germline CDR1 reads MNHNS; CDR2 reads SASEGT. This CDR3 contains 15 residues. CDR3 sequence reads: CASSEISGRRHEQYF. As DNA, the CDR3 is TGTGCCAGCAGTGAAATTAGCGGGAGGAGGCACGAGCAGTACTTC.

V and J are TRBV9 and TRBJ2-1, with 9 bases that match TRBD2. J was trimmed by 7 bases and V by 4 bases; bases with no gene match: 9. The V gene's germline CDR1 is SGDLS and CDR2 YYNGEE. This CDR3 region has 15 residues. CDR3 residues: CASSTIIAGVNEQFF. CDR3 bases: TGTGCCAGCAGCACAATTATAGCGGGAGTAAATGAGCAGTTCTTC.

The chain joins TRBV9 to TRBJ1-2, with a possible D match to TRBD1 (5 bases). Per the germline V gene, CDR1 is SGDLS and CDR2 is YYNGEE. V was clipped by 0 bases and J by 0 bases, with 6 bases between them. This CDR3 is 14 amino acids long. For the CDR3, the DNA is TGTGCCAGCAGCGTAGGGGGCACTAACTATGGCTACACCTTC. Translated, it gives CASSVGGTNYGYTF.

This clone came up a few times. CDR3 sequence: CASSPPLARVPTGQYF. DNA of the CDR3: TGTGCCAGCAGCCCACCCCTGGCCCGAGTCCCAACGGGGCAGTACTTC. The chain uses TRBV6-6 and TRBJ2-7; D gene uncertain. Germline CDR1 is MNHNY and CDR2 is SVGAGI (reference sequence). This CDR3 has 16 amino acids. Between the trimmed V and J ends, which lost 6 bases and 9 bases, there was a span of 27 bases.

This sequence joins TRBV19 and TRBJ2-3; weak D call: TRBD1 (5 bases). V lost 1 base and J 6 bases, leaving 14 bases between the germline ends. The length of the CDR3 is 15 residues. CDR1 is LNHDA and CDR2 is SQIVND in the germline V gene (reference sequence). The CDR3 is CASSIAGRTADTQYF. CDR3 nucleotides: TGTGCCAGTAGTATAGCAGGGCGTACGGCGGATACGCAGTATTTT.

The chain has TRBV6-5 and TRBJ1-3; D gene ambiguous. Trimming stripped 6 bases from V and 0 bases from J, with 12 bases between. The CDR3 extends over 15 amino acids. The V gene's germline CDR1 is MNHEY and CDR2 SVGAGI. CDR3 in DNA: TGTGCCAGCAGCCTGAGATTAGTCTCTGGAAACACCATATATTTT. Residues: CASSLRLVSGNTIYF.

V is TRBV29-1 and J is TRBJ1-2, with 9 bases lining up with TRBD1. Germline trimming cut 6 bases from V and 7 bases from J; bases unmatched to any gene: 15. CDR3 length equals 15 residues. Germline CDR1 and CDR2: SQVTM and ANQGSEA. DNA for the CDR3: TGCAGCGTCTTGCATCGGGACAGGGTCGTTGGTGGCTACACCTTC. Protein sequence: CSVLHRDRVVGGYTF.

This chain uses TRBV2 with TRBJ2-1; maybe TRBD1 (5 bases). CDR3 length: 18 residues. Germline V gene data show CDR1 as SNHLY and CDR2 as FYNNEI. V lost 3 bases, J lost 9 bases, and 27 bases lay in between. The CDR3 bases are TGTGCCAGCAGTGATCCGGTCTCACAGGCCTCATCCTTGGGTGAGCAGTTCTTC. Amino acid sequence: CASSDPVSQASSLGEQFF.

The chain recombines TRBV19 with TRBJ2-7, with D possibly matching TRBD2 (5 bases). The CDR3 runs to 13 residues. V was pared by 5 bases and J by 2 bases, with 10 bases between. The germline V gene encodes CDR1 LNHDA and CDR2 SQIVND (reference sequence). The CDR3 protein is CASSSSGAYEQYF. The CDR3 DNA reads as TGTGCCAGTAGTTCCAGCGGTGCCTACGAGCAGTACTTC.

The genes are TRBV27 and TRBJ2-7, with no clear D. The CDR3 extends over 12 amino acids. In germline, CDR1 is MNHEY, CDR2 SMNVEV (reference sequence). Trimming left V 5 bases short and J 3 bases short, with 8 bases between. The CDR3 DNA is TGTGCCAGCAGTGGAACGGGCTACGAGCAGTACTTC. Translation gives CASSGTGYEQYF.

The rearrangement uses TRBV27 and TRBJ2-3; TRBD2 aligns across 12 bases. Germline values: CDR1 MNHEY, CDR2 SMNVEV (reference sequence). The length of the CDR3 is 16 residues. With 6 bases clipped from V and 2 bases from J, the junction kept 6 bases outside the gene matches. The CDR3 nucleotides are TGTGCCAGCAGGCGGACTAGCGGGGCTTCCACAGATACGCAGTATTTT. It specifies CASRRTSGASTDTQYF.

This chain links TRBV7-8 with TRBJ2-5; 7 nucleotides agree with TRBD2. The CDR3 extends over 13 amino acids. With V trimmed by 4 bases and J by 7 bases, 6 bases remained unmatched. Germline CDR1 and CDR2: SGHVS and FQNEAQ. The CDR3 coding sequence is TGTGCCAGCAGCTCCGGTCCGGGAGGGACCCAGTACTTC. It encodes CASSSGPGGTQYF.

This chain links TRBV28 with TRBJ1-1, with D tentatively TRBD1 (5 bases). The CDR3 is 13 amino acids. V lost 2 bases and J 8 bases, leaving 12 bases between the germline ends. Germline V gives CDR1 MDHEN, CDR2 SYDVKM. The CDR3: CASSLGGGSEAFF. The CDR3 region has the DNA TGTGCCAGCAGTTTAGGGGGGGGGTCGGAAGCTTTCTTT.

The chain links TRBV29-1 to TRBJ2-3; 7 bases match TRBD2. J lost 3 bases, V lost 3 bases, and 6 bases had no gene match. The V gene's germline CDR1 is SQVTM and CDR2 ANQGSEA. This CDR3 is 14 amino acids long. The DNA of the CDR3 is TGCAGCGTTGATGTTGCGGGAGTTACAGATACGCAGTATTTT. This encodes CSVDVAGVTDTQYF.

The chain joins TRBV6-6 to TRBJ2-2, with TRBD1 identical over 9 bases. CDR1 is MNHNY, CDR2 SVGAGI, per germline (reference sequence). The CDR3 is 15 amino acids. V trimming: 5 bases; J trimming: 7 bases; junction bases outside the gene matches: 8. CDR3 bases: TGTGCCAGCAGTAACCGGGACAGGGTAATCGGGGAGCTGTTTTTT. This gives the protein CASSNRDRVIGELFF.

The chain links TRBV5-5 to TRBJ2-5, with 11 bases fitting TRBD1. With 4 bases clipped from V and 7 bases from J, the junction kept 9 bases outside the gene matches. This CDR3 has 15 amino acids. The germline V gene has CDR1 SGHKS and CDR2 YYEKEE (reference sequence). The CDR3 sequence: CASSDGTGGTGTQYF. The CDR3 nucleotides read TGTGCCAGCAGCGACGGGACAGGGGGGACAGGGACCCAGTACTTC.

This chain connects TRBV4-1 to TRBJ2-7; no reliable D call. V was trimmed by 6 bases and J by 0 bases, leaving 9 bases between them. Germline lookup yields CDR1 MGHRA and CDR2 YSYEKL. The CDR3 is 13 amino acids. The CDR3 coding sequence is TGCGCCAGCAGTCCGAGGTTCTCCTACGAGCAGTACTTC. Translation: CASSPRFSYEQYF.

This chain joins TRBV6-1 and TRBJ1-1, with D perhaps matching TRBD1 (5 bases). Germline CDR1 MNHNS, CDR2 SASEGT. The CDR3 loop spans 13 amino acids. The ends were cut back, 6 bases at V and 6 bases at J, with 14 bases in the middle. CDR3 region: CASSGWGGAEAFF. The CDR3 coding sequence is TGTGCCAGCAGCGGGTGGGGGGGGGCTGAAGCTTTCTTT.

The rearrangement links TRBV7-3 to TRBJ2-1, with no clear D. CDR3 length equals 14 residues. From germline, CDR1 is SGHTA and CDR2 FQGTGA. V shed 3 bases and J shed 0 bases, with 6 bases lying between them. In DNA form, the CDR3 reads TGTGCCAGCAGCTTGGGCAGCTCCTACAATGAGCAGTTCTTC. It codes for CASSLGSSYNEQFF.